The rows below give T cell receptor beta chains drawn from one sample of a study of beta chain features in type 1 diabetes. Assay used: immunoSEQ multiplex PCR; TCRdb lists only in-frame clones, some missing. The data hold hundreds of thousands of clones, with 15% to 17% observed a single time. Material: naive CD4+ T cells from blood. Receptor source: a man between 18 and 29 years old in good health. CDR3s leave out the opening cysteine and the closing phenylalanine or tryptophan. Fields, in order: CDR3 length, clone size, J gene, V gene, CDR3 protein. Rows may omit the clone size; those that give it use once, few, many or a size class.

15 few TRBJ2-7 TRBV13 ASSLGPSSGYIYEQY
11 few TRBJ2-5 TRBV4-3 ASSQGEGVTQY
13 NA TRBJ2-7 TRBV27 ASSPNWDRDYEQY
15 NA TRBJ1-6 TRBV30 AWSVSPGLLYNSPLH
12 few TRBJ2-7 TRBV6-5 ASSYSRGTYEQY
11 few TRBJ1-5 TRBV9 ASSVDQDQPQH
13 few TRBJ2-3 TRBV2 ASSVGKFGSDTQY
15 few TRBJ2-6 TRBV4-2 ASSQLLQGAGANVLT
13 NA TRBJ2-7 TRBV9 ASSVEGTSVIHQY
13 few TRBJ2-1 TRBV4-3 ASSRGTSGSNEQF
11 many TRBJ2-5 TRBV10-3 AISVASRETQY
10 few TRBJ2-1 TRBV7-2 ASSLGRDEQF
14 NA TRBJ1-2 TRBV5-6 ASSLAVRQANYGYT
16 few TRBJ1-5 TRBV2 ASRGSFLDNRSNQPQH
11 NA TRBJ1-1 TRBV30 AWMTGLVTEAF
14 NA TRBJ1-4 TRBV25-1 ASSEWDSLVKEKLF
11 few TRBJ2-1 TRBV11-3 ASSLGVYNEQF
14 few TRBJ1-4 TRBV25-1 ASSRDRASFREKLF
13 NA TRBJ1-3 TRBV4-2 ASSPREPTGNTIY
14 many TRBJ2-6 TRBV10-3 AIKGQGYSGANVLT
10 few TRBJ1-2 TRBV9 ASSVVGYGYT
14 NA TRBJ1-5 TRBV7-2 ASSSRISESNQPQH
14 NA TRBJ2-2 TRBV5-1 ASSPSIAGEAGELF
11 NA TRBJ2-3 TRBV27 ASSLSGTDTQY
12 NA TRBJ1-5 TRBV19 ASRPDSINQPQH
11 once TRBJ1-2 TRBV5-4 ASSLVTGDGYT
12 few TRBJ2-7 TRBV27 ASSSGTGLNEQY
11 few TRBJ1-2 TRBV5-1 ASSLEGFDGYT
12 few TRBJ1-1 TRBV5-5 ASSFGRQSTEAF
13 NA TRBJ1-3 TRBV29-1 SVVTLGYSGNTIY
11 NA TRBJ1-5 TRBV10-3 AITRGGNQPQH
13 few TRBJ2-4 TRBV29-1 SVEDLPGAKNIQY
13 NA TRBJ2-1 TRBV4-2 ASSQGLAGVNEQF
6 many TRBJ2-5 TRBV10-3 ATETQY
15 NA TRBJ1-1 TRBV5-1 ASTGMGQGAENTEAF
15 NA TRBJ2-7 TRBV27 ASSQNRIGQPLVGQY
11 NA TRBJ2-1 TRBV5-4 ASSGTHYNEQF
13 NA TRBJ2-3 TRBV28 ASSLSGSPTDTQY
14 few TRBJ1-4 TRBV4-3 ASRPTTLSTNEKLF
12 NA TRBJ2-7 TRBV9 ASSVEGVAYEQY
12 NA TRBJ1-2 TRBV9 ASSAGEVNYGYT
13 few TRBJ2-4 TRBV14 ASSQGGLAKNIQY
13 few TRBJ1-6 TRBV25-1 ASSERQTYNSPLH
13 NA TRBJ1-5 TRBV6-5 ASSYSRQGKQPQH
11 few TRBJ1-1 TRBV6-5 ASRPFFGGEAF
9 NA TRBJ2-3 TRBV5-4 ASSLRDTQY
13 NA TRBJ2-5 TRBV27 ASSLGWGSKETQY
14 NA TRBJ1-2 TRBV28 ASRLKIARLYYGYT
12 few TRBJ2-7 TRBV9 ASSSQGTSYEQY
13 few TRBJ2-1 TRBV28 ASSPSRSSYNEQF
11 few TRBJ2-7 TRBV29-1 SAEGQGWDEQY
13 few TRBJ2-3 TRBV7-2 ASSTTGSGADTQY
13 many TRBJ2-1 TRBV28 ASRGGPGTWNEQF
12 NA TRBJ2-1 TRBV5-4 ASKAGGGMNEQF
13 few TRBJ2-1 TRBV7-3 ASSVTSGGYNEQF
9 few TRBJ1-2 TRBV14 ASTTNYGYT
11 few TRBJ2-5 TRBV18 ASSQLSQETQY
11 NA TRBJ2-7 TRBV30 AWSRGFLYEQY
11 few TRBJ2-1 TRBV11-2 ASSLDQSHEQF
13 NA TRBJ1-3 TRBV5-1 ASSLADRTGNTIY